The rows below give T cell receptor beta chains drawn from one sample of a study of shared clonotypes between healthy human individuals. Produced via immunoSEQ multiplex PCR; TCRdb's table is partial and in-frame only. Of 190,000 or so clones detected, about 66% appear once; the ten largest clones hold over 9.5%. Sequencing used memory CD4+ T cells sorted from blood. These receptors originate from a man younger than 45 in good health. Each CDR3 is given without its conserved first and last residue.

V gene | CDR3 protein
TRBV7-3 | ASSSQPRGNNEQF
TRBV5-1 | ASSPGQGVNEQY
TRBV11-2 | ASSLLHGLAGNTGELF
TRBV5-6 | ASSLRGRVTGELF
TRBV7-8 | ASSLGNPLDEQF
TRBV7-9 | ASSRKKGVTDTQY
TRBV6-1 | ASSERAGVRDTQY
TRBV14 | ASSTLLGGNSTPPDTQY
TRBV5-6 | ASSKTGIYEQY
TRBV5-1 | ASSLVVGEKLF
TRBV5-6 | ASSPKRTGGRIYGYT
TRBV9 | ASSAGTAYNEQF
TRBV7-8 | ASTALLRAGENNEQF
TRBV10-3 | AIRGLNEKLF
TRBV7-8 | ASSGGTGTGNWEQY
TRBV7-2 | ASSFSQETQY
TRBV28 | ASRPSGKTYNEQF
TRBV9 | ASSETSRGETQY
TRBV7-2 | ASSPAGDTSYNEQF
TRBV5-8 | ASRVGGHQETQY
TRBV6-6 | ASSYSGTSTDTQY
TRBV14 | ASSQNTGVSYGYT
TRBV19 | ASSTAGTGLGGYT
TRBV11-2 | ASSLDWRNSYEQY
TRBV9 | ASSVTSGPYNEQF
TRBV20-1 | SVTGDTEAF
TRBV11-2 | ASSLIGRPEAF
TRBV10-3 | AISEPGRNTEAF
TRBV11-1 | ASSLRVQSVLNFGELF
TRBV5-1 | ASSTGAVNTDTQY
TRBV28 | ASMRGHNEQF
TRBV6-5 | ATGSRRSGEQY
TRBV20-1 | SAYNEQF
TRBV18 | ASSPAGEKTQY
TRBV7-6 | ASSLGLGSTDTQY
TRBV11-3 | ASSLQGPAGGILF
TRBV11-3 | ASSLDGGEAYEQY